This T cell receptor beta chain was obtained from a study of blood T cell repertoires in COVID-19. Study summary: The United States, Italy and Spain were the sources of the acute and convalescent COVID-19 samples. T cells, B-cell-depleted T cells, or PBMCs supplied cDNA or gDNA.

Trimming cost V 8 bases and J 6 bases; bases outside gene matches: 7. Germline CDR1 is MGHDK and CDR2 is SYGVNS. The CDR3 contains 15 residues. Per the authors' pipeline: Reference gene primer amplification yielded estimated nucleated cell counts. Using immunoSEQ multiplex PCR, the repertoire was profiled, and TCRdb retains in-frame clones only, with some absent. That table supplies the V and J calls and clone size; D and trimming were determined from the DNA. This sample has around 260,000 clones, with 70% to 90% found just once. The sequence was obtained from a man aged 25 to 40 with active or convalescent COVID-19. The source material was peripheral blood. This chain uses TRBV25-1 with TRBJ2-1; 13 nucleotides line up with TRBD2. The CDR3 here is CASQGTSGVVNEQFF. CDR3 nucleotides: TGTGCCAGCCAAGGGACTAGCGGGGTAGTCAATGAGCAGTTCTTC.